The entry below gives a single TCR beta chain sequence along with its context. Its antigen is unidentified. The sample originates from a study of PD-1 blockade in classical Hodgkin lymphoma. Study-level findings and limits: Healthy donors were reported to have higher baseline TCR diversity than newly diagnosed patients.

Germline CDR1 reads MNHEY; CDR2 reads SMNVEV (reference sequence). The CDR3 runs to 16 residues. With 1 base clipped from V and 5 bases from J, the junction kept 6 bases outside the gene matches. Sample time point: newly diagnosed, previously untreated cHL patient sample. Sequencing was performed with immunoSEQ multiplex PCR; in TCRdb, only in-frame clones are kept and a portion is missing. The sample has about 17,000 clones, approximately 90% seen once; the top ten hold 6.9%. Sequenced sample: peripheral blood mononuclear cells (PBMCs). The J gene is TRBJ2-1, the V gene TRBV27; 9 bases are shared with TRBD2. The clonotype originates from a human donor with classical Hodgkin lymphoma. As DNA, the CDR3 is TGTGCCAGCAGTTTATGGTCTAGCGGGATAAACAATGAGCAGTTCTTC. Protein: CASSLWSSGINNEQFF.